This T cell receptor beta chain emerged from a study of blood T cell repertoires in COVID-19. Study-wide background: Sites in the United States, Italy and Spain provided acute and convalescent COVID-19 samples. Sample material is recorded as cDNA or gDNA derived from T cells, B-cell-depleted T cells, or PBMCs.

Produced via immunoSEQ multiplex PCR; TCRdb's table is partial and in-frame only. The data contain about 210,000 clones, approximately 86% of them singletons. This clone was observed a few times. The germline gives CDR1 SGHDN, CDR2 FVKESK. The V segment lost 3 bases and the J segment 6 bases; nucleotides outside the gene matches: 7. CDR3 length: 14 amino acids. The rearrangement uses TRBV14 and TRBJ2-7, with TRBD1 matching over 8 bases. The origin of this receptor is a man in his late teens or twenties with acute COVID-19. Material for sequencing was PBMCs or T cells enriched from blood (not recorded which). The CDR3 protein is CASSQTQGAVEQYF. The DNA for the CDR3 is TGTGCCAGCAGCCAGACTCAGGGGGCGGTCGAGCAGTACTTC.